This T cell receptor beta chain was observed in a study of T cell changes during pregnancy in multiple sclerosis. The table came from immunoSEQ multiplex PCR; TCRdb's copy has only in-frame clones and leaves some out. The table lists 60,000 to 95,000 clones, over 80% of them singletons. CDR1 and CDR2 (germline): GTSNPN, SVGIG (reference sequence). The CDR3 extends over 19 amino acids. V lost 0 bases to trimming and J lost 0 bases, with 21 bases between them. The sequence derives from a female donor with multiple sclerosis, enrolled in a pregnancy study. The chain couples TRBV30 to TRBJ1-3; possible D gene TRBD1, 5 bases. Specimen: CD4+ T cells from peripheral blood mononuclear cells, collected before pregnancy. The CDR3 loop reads CAWSVSRAGPFSSGNTIYF. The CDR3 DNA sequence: TGTGCCTGGAGTGTTAGTCGGGCAGGGCCCTTTAGCTCTGGAAACACCATATATTTT.